The 26 T cell receptor beta chains given below trace back to one sample, sequenced in a study of cytomegalovirus exposure and HLA in healthy donors. The PCR made use of 60 Vbeta and 13 Jbeta primers. Here immunoSEQ multiplex PCR was the method, and the copy in TCRdb shows in-frame clones only, minus some. The data contain roughly 150,000 clones, about 80% of them singletons. The sequencing input was PBMCs. The receptors were gathered from a man younger than 35 in good health and CMV-seropositive.

The rearrangement links TRBV5-1 to TRBJ2-7, with 7 bases matching TRBD2. Germline V CDR1 and CDR2: SGHRS, YFSETQ. The CDR3 spans 15 residues. V trimming: 0 bases; J trimming: 2 bases; junction bases outside the gene matches: 5. Here the CDR3 reads CASSLGLADAYEQYF. The CDR3 DNA sequence: TGCGCCAGCAGCTTGGGCCTAGCGGATGCCTACGAGCAGTACTTC.

The V gene is TRBV4-3, the J gene TRBJ1-4; D is possibly TRBD1 (5 bases). V lost 4 bases to trimming and J lost 3 bases, with 9 bases between them. From germline, CDR1 is LGHNA and CDR2 YSLEER. The CDR3 has 14 amino acids. For the CDR3, the DNA is TGCGCCAGCAGCCGTCGGGGGGCTAATGAAAAACTGTTTTTT. Its translation is CASSRRGANEKLFF.

V is TRBV7-9 and J is TRBJ2-7; perhaps TRBD2 as D (8 bases). The CDR3 sequence is 19 residues long. With 4 bases removed from V and 2 bases from J, the gap between germline ends came to 27 bases. Germline CDR1 reads SEHNR; CDR2 reads FQNEAQ (reference sequence). Here the CDR3 reads CASSSWPGGATGNPYEQYF. In nucleotides, the CDR3 is TGTGCCAGCAGCTCCTGGCCGGGGGGGGCGACAGGGAACCCCTACGAGCAGTACTTC.

This chain uses TRBV18 with TRBJ1-1, with 7 bases aligning to TRBD1. Germline V CDR1 and CDR2: KGHSH, LQKENI. This CDR3 contains 15 residues. V gave up 3 bases and J gave up 0 bases; unmatched junction bases: 4. The DNA for the CDR3 is TGTGCCAGCTCACCGCCAGGGGGGATGAACACTGAAGCTTTCTTT. Translating it yields CASSPPGGMNTEAFF.

The chain is built from TRBV4-1 and TRBJ1-5; possible D gene TRBD1, 5 bases. The V and J ends lost 3 bases and 3 bases respectively, with 12 bases between them. The CDR3 is 15 amino acids. The germline gives CDR1 MGHRA, CDR2 YSYEKL. CDR3 region: CASSHPGKLNQPQHF. CDR3 coding DNA: TGCGCCAGCAGCCACCCAGGGAAACTCAATCAGCCCCAGCATTTT.

The chain joins TRBV4-1 to TRBJ2-2; 7 nucleotides line up with TRBD2. The V segment lost 7 bases and the J segment 4 bases; nucleotides outside the gene matches: 6. The CDR3 runs to 14 residues. Germline values: CDR1 MGHRA, CDR2 YSYEKL. The CDR3 region is CASTQWEGTGELFF. CDR3 nucleotides: TGCGCCAGCACTCAATGGGAGGGCACCGGGGAGCTGTTTTTT.

This chain's CDR3 is CASSPVASNYGYTF. For the CDR3, the DNA is TGTGCCAGCAGTCCGGTAGCATCTAACTATGGCTACACCTTC. The rearrangement uses TRBV28 and TRBJ1-2; D gene uncertain. Between the trimmed V and J ends, which lost 5 bases and 0 bases, there was a span of 10 bases. Germline loops: CDR1 MDHEN, CDR2 SYDVKM. CDR3 length: 14 residues.

The chain couples TRBV18 to TRBJ2-1; D not certain. The CDR3 covers 15 residues. Trimming took off 6 bases at V and 0 bases at J, with 12 bases between the two ends. Germline loops: CDR1 KGHSH, CDR2 LQKENI. The CDR3 region has the DNA TGTGCCAGCTCGTCAGGCAGTACCTCCTACAATGAGCAGTTCTTC. Translation gives CASSSGSTSYNEQFF.

The V gene is TRBV9, the J gene TRBJ1-1; 7 bases fit TRBD1. Trimming at V came to 4 bases and at J to 4 bases, leaving 10 bases not matched to a gene. Germline CDR1 SGDLS, CDR2 YYNGEE. The CDR3 spans 15 residues. This CDR3 is CASSFESSGGTEAFF. The DNA of the CDR3 is TGTGCCAGCAGCTTTGAGAGCTCAGGGGGCACTGAAGCTTTCTTT.

This chain links TRBV2 with TRBJ1-4, with TRBD1 matching over 12 bases. Germline CDR1 reads SNHLY; CDR2 reads FYNNEI. CDR3 length: 17 residues. J was trimmed by 7 bases and V by 5 bases; bases with no gene match: 11. The CDR3 nucleotides read TGTGCCAGCAGTAGAAGGGACAGGGGGCGAAGTAGTGAAAAACTGTTTTTT. Translation gives CASSRRDRGRSSEKLFF.

This clone was counted between two and nine times. V usage is TRBV9 and J usage is TRBJ2-5; 8 nucleotides match TRBD1. This CDR3 region has 14 residues. Germline V gene lookup returns CDR1 SGDLS and CDR2 YYNGEE. Trimming cost V 4 bases and J 5 bases; bases outside gene matches: 7. The CDR3 is CASSPRTGLETQYF. CDR3 bases: TGTGCCAGCAGCCCGAGGACAGGGTTGGAGACCCAGTACTTC. Looking up the rest from reference TRBV9 and TRBJ2-5 gives the full variable domain: DSGVTQTPKHLITATGQRVTLRCSPRSGDLSVYWYQQSLDQGLQFLIQYYNGEERAKGNILERFSAQQFPDLHSELNLSSLELGDSALYFCASSPRTGLETQYFGPGTRLLVL.

V and J are TRBV28 and TRBJ2-5, with TRBD2 matching over 14 bases. The V segment lost 8 bases and the J segment 7 bases; nucleotides outside the gene matches: 6. The CDR3 length is 14 residues. CDR1 is MDHEN and CDR2 is SYDVKM in the germline V gene. The CDR3 nucleotides are TGTGCCAGCGGACTAGCGGGAGGAGACGTGACCCAGTACTTC. It specifies CASGLAGGDVTQYF.

The chain couples TRBV7-2 to TRBJ2-7; 7 nucleotides agree with TRBD2. CDR1 SGHTA and CDR2 FQGNSA come from the germline V gene. The CDR3 is 12 amino acids. After removal of 4 bases from V and 6 bases from J, the junction contained 3 bases not matched to a gene. This CDR3 reads CASSWEGFEQYF. The DNA of the CDR3 is TGTGCCAGCAGCTGGGAGGGGTTCGAGCAGTACTTC. Drawing the rest from reference TRBV7-2 and TRBJ2-7, the complete variable domain is GAGVSQSPSNKVTEKGKDVELRCDPISGHTALYWYRQSLGQGLEFLIYFQGNSAPDKSGLPSDRFSAERTGGSVSTLTIQRTQQEDSAVYLCASSWEGFEQYFGPGTRLTVT.

The V call is TRBV5-1, the J call TRBJ2-3; 8 bases match TRBD2. The junction had 10 bases not matched to a gene; V was cut back by 4 bases and J by 6 bases. The CDR3 runs 15 residues. The germline V gene encodes CDR1 SGHRS and CDR2 YFSETQ. The CDR3 DNA follows: TGCGCCAGCAGCGGGGGACTAGTGGGGTCGGATACGCAGTATTTT. Amino acids: CASSGGLVGSDTQYF.

As for this clone: Other nucleotide sequences from this sample produce the same CDR3. This chain uses TRBV18 with TRBJ1-1, with TRBD1 as a possible D gene (5 bases). V lost 3 bases, J lost 7 bases, and 18 bases lay in between. Per germline, CDR1 KGHSH and CDR2 LQKENI. The CDR3 covers 15 residues. For the CDR3, the DNA is TGTGCCAGCTCACCTCCCGCCGGAACCGACAGTGAAGCTTTCTTT. Translation gives CASSPPAGTDSEAFF.

This sequence joins TRBV19 and TRBJ2-7, with 9 bases lining up with TRBD1. V shed 2 bases, J shed 4 bases, and the junction held 3 bases outside the gene matches. Germline V gene sequence: CDR1 LNHDA, CDR2 SQIVND (reference sequence). The CDR3 is 14 amino acids. The chain's CDR3 is CASSISGTGYEQYF. CDR3 sequence (DNA): TGTGCCAGTAGTATAAGTGGGACAGGGTACGAGCAGTACTTC.

The chain links TRBV6-1 to TRBJ2-5; 7 bases fit TRBD1. Germline CDR1 is MNHNS and CDR2 is SASEGT. The CDR3 is 14 residues long. V shed 11 bases, J shed 3 bases, and the junction held 12 bases outside the gene matches. CDR3 amino acids: CACLRGPRKETQYF. CDR3 in DNA: TGTGCCTGCCTAAGGGGGCCTAGAAAAGAGACCCAGTACTTC.

The chain employs TRBV11-2 and TRBJ2-4; 11 positions agree with TRBD2. J lost 6 bases, V lost 10 bases, and 8 bases had no gene match. The CDR3 sequence is 14 residues long. The germline V gene encodes CDR1 SGHAT and CDR2 FQNNGV. The CDR3 here is CATKPGLAVNIQYF. The DNA of the CDR3 is TGTGCCACCAAGCCGGGACTAGCGGTAAACATTCAGTACTTC.

A note on this clone: Likely a read error: the CDR3 ends without its conserved phenylalanine or tryptophan. The chain is built from TRBV6-1 and TRBJ1-6; perhaps TRBD1 as D (5 bases). V shed 7 bases and J shed 5 bases, with 9 bases lying between them. Germline loops: CDR1 MNHNS, CDR2 SASEGT. The CDR3 is 13 amino acids. CDR3 protein: CASMEGNNSPLHL. The CDR3 DNA sequence: TGTGCCAGCATGGAGGGGAATAATTCACCCCTCCACCTT.

The genes are TRBV4-3 and TRBJ1-4; 12 nucleotides align to TRBD1. V shed 1 base, J shed 8 bases, and the junction held 5 bases outside the gene matches. The germline CDR1 and CDR2 sequences are LGHNA and YSLEER. The CDR3 consists of 16 residues. CDR3 sequence: CASSQAGTGGEEKLFF. The CDR3, as DNA: TGCGCCAGCAGCCAAGCAGGGACAGGGGGCGAGGAAAAACTGTTTTTT.

This clone was seen a few times. The chain is built from TRBV4-3 and TRBJ2-1; TRBD2 is a possible D gene (5 bases). The germline V gene has CDR1 LGHNA and CDR2 YSLEER. The CDR3 covers 13 residues. The V end was cut by 1 base, the J end by 7 bases, with 8 bases between. The CDR3 sequence: CASSQGLLNEQFF. The CDR3 region has the DNA TGCGCCAGCAGCCAAGGACTACTTAATGAGCAGTTCTTC.

The CDR3 DNA follows: TGTGCCAGCAGCGAAGGAAGGGGACTTGGAAATCGATGGGGCTACACCTTC. Its protein is CASSEGRGLGNRWGYTF. This sequence joins TRBV9 and TRBJ1-2; a weak D match, TRBD1 (5 bases). Trimming pared 3 bases from V and 8 bases from J, leaving 26 bases between. The CDR3 covers 17 residues. Germline CDR1 SGDLS, CDR2 YYNGEE. Drawing the rest from reference TRBV9 and TRBJ1-2, the complete variable domain is DSGVTQTPKHLITATGQRVTLRCSPRSGDLSVYWYQQSLDQGLQFLIQYYNGEERAKGNILERFSAQQFPDLHSELNLSSLELGDSALYFCASSEGRGLGNRWGYTFGSGTRLTVV.

V is TRBV4-1 and J is TRBJ2-7; no clear D. The CDR3 is 15 residues long. V lost 0 bases and J 0 bases, leaving 9 bases between the germline ends. Germline V lookup: CDR1 MGHRA, CDR2 YSYEKL. CDR3 sequence reads: CASSQEWASSYEQYF. CDR3 DNA sequence: TGCGCCAGCAGCCAAGAATGGGCCAGCTCCTACGAGCAGTACTTC.

The chain employs TRBV4-2 and TRBJ2-1; 12 positions agree with TRBD2. The CDR3 has 16 residues. From germline, CDR1 is LGHNA and CDR2 YNFKEQ. The V and J ends lost 0 bases and 11 bases, in that order; junction bases with no gene match: 8. CDR3 sequence: CASSQDGGLAGGKQFF. In DNA, the CDR3 is TGTGCCAGCAGCCAAGATGGGGGGCTAGCGGGAGGGAAGCAGTTCTTC.

The sample holds a few counts of this clone. V and J are TRBV4-1 and TRBJ1-1; 7 nucleotides match TRBD1. The CDR3 covers 14 residues. CDR1 MGHRA and CDR2 YSYEKL come from the germline V gene. V was clipped by 6 bases and J by 1 base; unmatched bases: 5. CDR3 sequence (DNA): TGCGCCAGCAGACGACAGGGAGAGAACACTGAAGCTTTCTTT. Translating it yields CASRRQGENTEAFF.

The chain combines TRBV27 with TRBJ2-3; weak D call: TRBD2 (7 bases). Trimming shortened V by 6 bases and J by 5 bases, and 21 bases separated the two germline ends. The CDR3 covers 16 residues. CDR1 is MNHEY, CDR2 SMNVEV, per germline (reference sequence). The CDR3 is CASRRLVGGPRDTQYF. CDR3 nucleotides: TGTGCCAGCAGAAGACTAGTGGGGGGGCCAAGAGATACGCAGTATTTT.